This T cell receptor beta chain was recorded in a study of shared clonotypes between healthy human individuals. Overall study: The study used three CD4 naive, three CD4 memory, two CD8 naive and one CD8 memory plate per donor. Findings and caveats of the study: Generally, estimated richness proved larger in naive subsets than it did in memory subsets.

The assay was immunoSEQ multiplex PCR, and TCRdb's table has in-frame clones only and misses some. The table lists more than 2 million clones, 85% to 95% of them singletons. Concerning this clone: No antigen is known for it.

Sequences were obtained from naive CD4+ T cells sorted from blood. Subset noted: CD45RA+ positively selected. The sequence was obtained from a man aged 18-30 years in good health.

The CDR3 loop reads CATSRDLSKAKNIQYF. The DNA for the CDR3 is TGTGCCACCAGCAGAGATCTGTCTAAAGCCAAAAACATTCAGTACTTC. The V and J genes are TRBV15 and TRBJ2-4, with unresolved D. V gave up 0 bases and J gave up 0 bases, with 9 bases separating them. Germline V gene lookup returns CDR1 LNHNV and CDR2 YYDKDF (reference sequence). The CDR3 is 16 amino acids.